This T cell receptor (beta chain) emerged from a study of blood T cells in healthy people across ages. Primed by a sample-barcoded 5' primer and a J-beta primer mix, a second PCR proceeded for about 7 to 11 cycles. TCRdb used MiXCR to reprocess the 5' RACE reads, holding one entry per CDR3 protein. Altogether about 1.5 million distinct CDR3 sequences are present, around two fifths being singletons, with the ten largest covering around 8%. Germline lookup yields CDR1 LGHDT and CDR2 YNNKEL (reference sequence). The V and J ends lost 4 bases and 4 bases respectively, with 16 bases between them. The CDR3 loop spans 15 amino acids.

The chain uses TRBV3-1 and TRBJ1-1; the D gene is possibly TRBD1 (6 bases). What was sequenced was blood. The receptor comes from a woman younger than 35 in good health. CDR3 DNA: TGTGCCAGCAGCCTCGAGGGGGGAGGTGGCACTGAAGCTTTCTTT. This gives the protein CASSLEGGGGTEAFF.